This TCR beta chain was profiled in a study of blood T cell repertoires in COVID-19. The V and J ends lost 6 bases and 1 base respectively, with 9 bases between them. CDR1 MNHEY and CDR2 SVGAGI come from the germline V gene. This CDR3 comprises 13 residues. Data came from immunoSEQ multiplex PCR; TCRdb stores just in-frame clones and leaves some out. The table lists around 100,000 clones, nearly 90% of them singletons, with roughly 8.4% in the top ten. The rearrangement joins TRBV6-5 to TRBJ1-2; the D gene is possibly TRBD1 (5 bases). Sequenced material: peripheral blood. The sequence derives from a woman in her seventies who had recovered from COVID-19. CDR3 in DNA: TGTGCCAGCAGAATAGACAGTAACTATGGCTACACCTTC. As protein: CASRIDSNYGYTF.